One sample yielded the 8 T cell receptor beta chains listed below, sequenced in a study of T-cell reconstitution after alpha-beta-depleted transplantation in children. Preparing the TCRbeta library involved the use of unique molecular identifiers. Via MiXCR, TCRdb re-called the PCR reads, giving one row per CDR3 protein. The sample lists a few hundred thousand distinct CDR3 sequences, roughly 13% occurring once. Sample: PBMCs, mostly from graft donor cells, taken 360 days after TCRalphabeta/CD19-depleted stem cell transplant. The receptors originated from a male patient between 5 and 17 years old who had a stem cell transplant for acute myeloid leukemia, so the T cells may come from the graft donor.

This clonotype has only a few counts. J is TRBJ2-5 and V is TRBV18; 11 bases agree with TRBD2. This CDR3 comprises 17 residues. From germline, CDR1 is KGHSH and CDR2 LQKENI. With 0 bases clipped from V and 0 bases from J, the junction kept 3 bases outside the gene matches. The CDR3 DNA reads TGTGCCAGCTCACCACCCGTGGGACTAGCGGACCAAGAGACCCAGTACTTC. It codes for CASSPPVGLADQETQYF.

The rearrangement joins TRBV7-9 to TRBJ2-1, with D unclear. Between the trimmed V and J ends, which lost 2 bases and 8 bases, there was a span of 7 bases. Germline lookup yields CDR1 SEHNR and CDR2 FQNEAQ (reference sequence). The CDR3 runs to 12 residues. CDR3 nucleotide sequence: TGTGCCAGCAGCTTACGTCCCGATGAGCAGTTCTTC. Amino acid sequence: CASSLRPDEQFF.

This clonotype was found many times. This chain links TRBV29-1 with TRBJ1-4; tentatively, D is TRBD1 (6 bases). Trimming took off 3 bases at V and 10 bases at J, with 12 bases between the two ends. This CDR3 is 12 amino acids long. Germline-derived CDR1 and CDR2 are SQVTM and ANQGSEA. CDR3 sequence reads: CSVDRGLGKLFF. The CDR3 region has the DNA TGCAGCGTTGACAGGGGTCTGGGAAAACTGTTTTTT.

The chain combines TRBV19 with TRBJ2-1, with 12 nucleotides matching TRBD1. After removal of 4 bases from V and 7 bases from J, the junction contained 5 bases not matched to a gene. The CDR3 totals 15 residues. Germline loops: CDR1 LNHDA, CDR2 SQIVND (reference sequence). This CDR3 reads CASSTRDRGRNEQFF. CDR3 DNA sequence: TGTGCCAGTAGTACCCGGGACAGGGGGCGTAATGAGCAGTTCTTC.

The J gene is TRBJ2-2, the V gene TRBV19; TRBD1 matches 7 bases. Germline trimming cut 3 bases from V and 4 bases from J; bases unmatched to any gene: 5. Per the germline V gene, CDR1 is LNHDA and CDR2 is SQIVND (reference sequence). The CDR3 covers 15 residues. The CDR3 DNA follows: TGTGCCAGTAGTATTTCGACAGGGCCCACCGGGGAGCTGTTTTTT. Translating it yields CASSISTGPTGELFF.

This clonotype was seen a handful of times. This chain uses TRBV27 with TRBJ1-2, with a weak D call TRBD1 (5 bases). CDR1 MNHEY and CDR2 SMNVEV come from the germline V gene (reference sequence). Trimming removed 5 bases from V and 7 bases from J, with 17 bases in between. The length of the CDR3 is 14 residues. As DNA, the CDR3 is TGTGCCAGCAGTCTTCAGAGGGGATTCGGTGGCTACACCTTC. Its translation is CASSLQRGFGGYTF.

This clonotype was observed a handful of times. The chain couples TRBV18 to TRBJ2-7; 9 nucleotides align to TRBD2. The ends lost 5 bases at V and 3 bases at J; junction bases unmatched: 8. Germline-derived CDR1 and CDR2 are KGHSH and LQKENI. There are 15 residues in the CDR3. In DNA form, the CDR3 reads TGTGCCAGCTCAACCGGGCTAGCGGGAATCTACGAGCAGTACTTC. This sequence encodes CASSTGLAGIYEQYF.

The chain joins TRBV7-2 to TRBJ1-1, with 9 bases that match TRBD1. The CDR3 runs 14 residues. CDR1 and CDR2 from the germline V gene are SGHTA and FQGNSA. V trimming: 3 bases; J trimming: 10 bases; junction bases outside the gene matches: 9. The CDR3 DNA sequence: TGTGCCAGCAGCTTCGGGACAGGGTGGGTAGGAGCTTTCTTT. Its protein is CASSFGTGWVGAFF.